Presented here are 30 T cell receptor beta chains from one specimen sequenced in a study of CD8+CD57+ T cells in acquired aplastic anemia. Genomic DNA provided the template from which TCR beta VDJ and CDR3 profiles were obtained. TCRdb fed the reads into MiXCR, producing one record per CDR3 protein. The sample includes 100,000 to 150,000 distinct CDR3 sequences, 40% to 60% of them seen just once. Source material: sorted CD4+, CD8+, or CD8+CD57+ T cells (not recorded which) from PBMCs. These TCRs come from a human donor in good health, serving as a control.

The chain couples TRBV15 to TRBJ2-7; perhaps TRBD1 as D (5 bases). CDR1 and CDR2 from the germline V gene are LNHNV and YYDKDF (reference sequence). Between the trimmed V and J ends, which lost 1 base and 4 bases, there was a span of 8 bases. The CDR3 totals 13 residues. The CDR3 DNA reads TGTGCCACCAGCAGAGGGACAAGTTACGAGCAGTACGTC. It encodes CATSRGTSYEQYV.

This clonotype was counted ten times or more. In DNA, the CDR3 is TGTGCCAGTAGTATAAATAGCGTTCCGGACGAGCAGTACTTC. It translates to CASSINSVPDEQYF. The chain recombines TRBV19 with TRBJ2-7, with D maybe TRBD2 (5 bases). The V gene lost 2 bases and the J gene lost 5 bases, with 13 bases spanning the gap. Germline-derived CDR1 and CDR2 are LNHDA and SQIVND (reference sequence). The CDR3 covers 14 residues. The whole variable domain, remainder taken from reference TRBV19 and TRBJ2-7, is DGGITQSPKYLFRKEGQNVTLSCEQNLNHDAMYWYRQDPGQGLRLIYYSQIVNDFQKGDIAEGYSVSREKKESFPLTVTSAQKNPTAFYLCASSINSVPDEQYFGPGTRLTVT.

The chain uses TRBV19 and TRBJ1-3; the match to TRBD1 covers 9 bases. Germline V gene sequence: CDR1 LNHDA, CDR2 SQIVND (reference sequence). This CDR3 has 17 amino acids. J gave up 3 bases and V 3 bases, and 9 bases lay outside the gene matches. As DNA, the CDR3 is TGTGCCAGTAGTATCTATCGGGGACAGGGCCTTGGAAACACCATATATTTT. This codes for CASSIYRGQGLGNTIYF.

A note on this clonotype: A much larger clonotype is one base distant, so this may be a read error. This chain links TRBV12-3 or TRBV12-4 with TRBJ2-1; D uncertain. This CDR3 is 14 amino acids long. Here the CDR3 reads CAISLGSSYNEQFF. As DNA, the CDR3 is TGTGCCATCAGTTTGGGCAGTTCCTACAATGAGCAGTTCTTC.

This clonotype was counted many times. The chain employs TRBV3-1 and TRBJ2-5, with D perhaps matching TRBD2 (6 bases). V lost 4 bases and J lost 0, with 6 bases in between. The CDR3 sequence is 13 residues long. CDR1 and CDR2 (germline): LGHDT, YNNKEL (reference sequence). The CDR3 bases are TGTGCCAGCAGCCCGGGGGACCAAGAGACCCAGTACTTC. It encodes CASSPGDQETQYF.

The chain carries TRBV20-1 and TRBJ1-1, with unresolved D. Germline V gives CDR1 DFQATT, CDR2 SNEGSKA (reference sequence). The CDR3 runs 13 residues. The V end lost 0 bases, the J end lost 4 bases, and 9 bases lay between the germline ends. CDR3 sequence (DNA): TGCAGTGCTAGAGAAATAGGGAGCACTGAAGCTTTCTTT. The encoded protein is CSAREIGSTEAFF.

V and J are TRBV29-1 and TRBJ2-5; TRBD1 matches at 10 bases. Trimming removed 3 bases from V and 5 bases from J; junction bases left unmatched: 3. The CDR3 is 13 residues long. Germline V gene lookup returns CDR1 SQVTM and CDR2 ANQGSEA. Here the CDR3 DNA reads TGCAGCGTTGAGACAGGGGGCGAGGAGACCCAGTACTTC. The encoded protein is CSVETGGEETQYF.

The chain employs TRBV11-2 and TRBJ2-3; a possible D gene is TRBD1 (7 bases). With 5 bases removed from V and 2 bases from J, the gap between germline ends came to 14 bases. Germline assignment: CDR1 SGHAT and CDR2 FQNNGV. There are 15 residues in the CDR3. The CDR3 region has the DNA TGTGCCAGCAGCAATAGCAGGGGGGCCACAGATACGCAGTATTTT. Protein sequence: CASSNSRGATDTQYF.

This clonotype was picked up a small number of times. The CDR3 loop is CASRTSGVTYNEQFF. Written as DNA, the CDR3 is TGTGCCAGCCGGACTAGCGGGGTAACCTACAATGAGCAGTTCTTC. The V and J genes are TRBV2 and TRBJ2-1; 12 bases align to TRBD2. Germline lookup yields CDR1 SNHLY and CDR2 FYNNEI. The CDR3 extends over 15 amino acids. J was trimmed by 2 bases and V by 8 bases; bases with no gene match: 4.

This clonotype was picked up many times. The J gene is TRBJ1-1, the V gene TRBV6-6; 7 nucleotides align to TRBD1. The CDR3 has 11 amino acids. The V segment lost 11 bases and the J segment 4 bases; nucleotides outside the gene matches: 4. Germline assignment: CDR1 MNHNY and CDR2 SVGAGI (reference sequence). The CDR3: CAAHRGTEAFF. CDR3 nucleotides: TGTGCCGCGCACAGGGGCACTGAAGCTTTCTTT.

This clonotype was seen at least ten times. V and J are TRBV6-1 and TRBJ1-2; 8 positions agree with TRBD1. The trim removed 6 bases at V and 6 bases at J, leaving 6 bases unmatched. Germline lookup yields CDR1 MNHNS and CDR2 SASEGT. CDR3 length equals 13 residues. CDR3 sequence reads: CASRLDRVDGYTF. CDR3 nucleotides: TGTGCCAGCAGACTGGACAGGGTTGATGGCTACACCTTC.

The CDR3 sequence: CASRKGGGAETQYF. Written as DNA, the CDR3 is TGCGCCAGCAGGAAGGGAGGGGGCGCGGAGACCCAGTACTTC. V usage is TRBV10-2 and J usage is TRBJ2-5; D is tentatively TRBD1 or TRBD2 (7 bases each). Deletions cut 6 bases from V and 5 bases from J, with 16 bases between. CDR1 is WSHSY, CDR2 SAAADI, per germline. The CDR3 extends over 14 amino acids.

This sequence joins TRBV20-1 and TRBJ1-5; 7 bases are shared with TRBD1. J was trimmed by 0 bases and V by 6 bases; bases with no gene match: 5. The CDR3 has 14 residues. Germline V lookup: CDR1 DFQATT, CDR2 SNEGSKA (reference sequence). The DNA of the CDR3 is TGCAGTGCCACGACAGGGTCTAGCAATCAGCCCCAGCATTTT. Its protein product is CSATTGSSNQPQHF.

The V and J genes are TRBV5-6 and TRBJ1-2; 7 bases fit TRBD1. The germline CDR1 and CDR2 sequences are SGHDT and YYEEEE. With 0 bases clipped from V and 6 bases from J, the junction kept 11 bases outside the gene matches. There are 16 residues in the CDR3. Here the CDR3 reads CASSLGQGEDRHGYTF. CDR3 in DNA: TGTGCCAGCAGCTTGGGACAGGGCGAAGACAGACATGGCTACACCTTC.

This clonotype was recorded many times. The chain is built from TRBV2 and TRBJ2-5, with TRBD1 matching over 7 bases. Germline V gene sequence: CDR1 SNHLY, CDR2 FYNNEI. The V gene end was trimmed by 7 bases and the J gene end by 2 bases; junction bases not matched to a gene: 10. The CDR3 consists of 15 residues. CDR3 nucleotides: TGTGCCAGCAATCGACAGGGTGTGCCTCAAGAGACCCAGTACTTC. As protein: CASNRQGVPQETQYF. Full variable domain (rest looked up from reference TRBV2 and TRBJ2-5): EPEVTQTPSHQVTQMGQEVILRCVPISNHLYFYWYRQILGQKVEFLVSFYNNEISEKSEIFDDQFSVERPDGSNFTLKIRSTKLEDSAMYFCASNRQGVPQETQYFGPGTRLLVL.

This clonotype was recorded at least ten times. The genes are TRBV7-9 and TRBJ2-3, with 12 nucleotides matching TRBD2. In germline, CDR1 is SEHNR, CDR2 FQNEAQ (reference sequence). The junction had 8 bases not matched to a gene; V was cut back by 5 bases and J by 2 bases. The CDR3 totals 17 residues. CDR3: CASSGKGLAGTTDTQYF. The CDR3 DNA is TGTGCCAGCAGCGGAAAAGGACTAGCGGGGACCACAGATACGCAGTATTTT. The full variable domain, in which reference TRBV7-9 and TRBJ2-3 provide the parts outside the CDR3, is DTGVSQNPRHKITKRGQNVTFRCDPISEHNRLYWYRQTLGQGPEFLTYFQNEAQLEKSRLLSDRFSAERPKGSFSTLEIQRTEQGDSAMYLCASSGKGLAGTTDTQYFGPGTRLTVL.

As regards this clonotype: At one of its ends the junction is not consistent with the germline gene, which may arise from a read error. CDR3 protein: CASSPQYGGRGSTGTQYF. CDR3 coding DNA: TGTGCCAGCTCACCTCAATATGGGGGGCGGGGAAGCACAGGTACGCAGTATTTT. The V call is TRBV18, the J call TRBJ2-3; D tentatively reads TRBD1 or TRBD2 (6 bases each). Germline CDR1 KGHSH, CDR2 LQKENI. The CDR3 contains 18 residues.

The chain joins TRBV24-1 to TRBJ2-1; 13 nucleotides line up with TRBD2. The CDR3 has 15 amino acids. Germline loops: CDR1 KGHDR, CDR2 SFDVKD. The V segment lost 4 bases and the J segment 10 bases; nucleotides outside the gene matches: 6. CDR3 coding DNA: TGTGCCACCAGTGAAACTAGCGGGGGGGCAAAAGAGCAGTTCTTC. Amino acid sequence: CATSETSGGAKEQFF.

There are many counts of this clonotype. V is TRBV6-5 and J is TRBJ1-2, with D possibly matching TRBD1 (6 bases). The CDR3 length is 16 residues. The V and J ends lost 0 bases and 3 bases respectively, with 14 bases between them. Germline-derived CDR1 and CDR2 are MNHEY and SVGAGI. CDR3 DNA: TGTGCCAGCAGTTACTCAGTACGGGGGGGCGACTATGGCTACACCTTC. Its translation: CASSYSVRGGDYGYTF.

This clonotype was detected ten times or more. The chain carries TRBV6-2 or TRBV6-3 and TRBJ2-1; TRBD2 aligns across 13 bases. The V gene end was trimmed by 0 bases and the J gene end by 7 bases; junction bases not matched to a gene: 3. This CDR3 is built from 16 residues. Germline V lookup: CDR1 MNHEY, CDR2 SVGEGT. The CDR3 DNA reads TGTGCCAGCAGTTACTCCGGGGGACTAGCGGGGAATGAGCAGTTCTTC. Translation: CASSYSGGLAGNEQFF.

This clonotype was observed many times. V usage is TRBV7-8 and J usage is TRBJ2-7, with unresolved D. Germline lookup yields CDR1 SGHVS and CDR2 FQNEAQ. CDR3 length: 13 residues. V dropped 2 bases and J dropped 2 bases, with 7 bases sitting between them. The chain's CDR3 is CASSLRETYEQYF. CDR3 DNA: TGTGCCAGCAGCTTAAGAGAGACCTACGAGCAGTACTTC.

This clonotype was counted ten times or more. The gene calls are TRBV7-2 and TRBJ2-7, with D perhaps matching TRBD1 (5 bases). Germline-derived CDR1 and CDR2 are SGHTA and FQGNSA. Trimming shortened V by 5 bases and J by 1 base, and 12 bases separated the two germline ends. This CDR3 spans 14 amino acids. This CDR3 reads CASSPWGVSYEQYF. In DNA, the CDR3 is TGTGCCAGCAGCCCCTGGGGCGTTTCCTACGAGCAGTACTTC.

As concerns this clonotype: The CDR3 does not end in the conserved phenylalanine or tryptophan, so this is likely a read error. The V and J genes are TRBV10-3 and TRBJ1-1; possibly TRBD1 for D (5 bases). This CDR3 is 18 amino acids long. Per the germline V gene, CDR1 is ENHRY and CDR2 is SYGVKD. The V end lost 2 bases, the J end lost 0 bases, and 19 bases lay between the germline ends. CDR3: CAISETGEGRGMNTEAFS. The CDR3 DNA follows: TGTGCCATCAGTGAGACGGGGGAGGGGAGGGGTATGAACACTGAAGCTTTCTCT.

This clonotype was counted between two and nine times. No conserved phenylalanine or tryptophan ends this CDR3, so it is likely a read error. CDR3 in amino acids: CAISPRDRAFEAFL. The CDR3 DNA reads TGTGCCATCAGTCCGCGGGACAGAGCCTTTGAAGCTTTCCTT. This sequence joins TRBV10-3 and TRBJ1-1; 7 bases fit TRBD1. Germline assignment: CDR1 ENHRY and CDR2 SYGVKD. The CDR3 contains 14 residues. V gave up 5 bases and J gave up 7 bases; unmatched junction bases: 10.

The chain recombines TRBV15 with TRBJ1-1, with D possibly matching TRBD1 (5 bases). V was trimmed by 1 base and J by 4 bases, leaving 10 bases between them. Germline-derived CDR1 and CDR2 are LNHNV and YYDKDF (reference sequence). This CDR3 contains 14 residues. The CDR3 DNA is TGTGCCACCAGCAGAGCAGGGAGCGGCACTGAAGCTTTCTTT. Its protein is CATSRAGSGTEAFF.

On this clonotype: One base away lies a much larger clone, so this may be a sequencing read error. The chain is built from TRBV6-2 or TRBV6-3 and TRBJ1-5, with TRBD1 identical over 7 bases. Germline loops: CDR1 MNHEY, CDR2 SVGEGT. Germline trimming cut 7 bases from V and 9 bases from J; bases unmatched to any gene: 12. The CDR3 has 14 amino acids. The CDR3 DNA follows: TGTGCCAGCATGACAGGGAACAACTATCGGCCCCAGCATTTT. Protein product: CASMTGNNYRPQHF.

The V call is TRBV7-2, the J call TRBJ2-7; TRBD2 is a possible D gene (5 bases). This CDR3 has 13 amino acids. The V gene's germline CDR1 is SGHTA and CDR2 FQGNSA. Trimming shortened V by 1 base and J by 7 bases, and 11 bases separated the two germline ends. CDR3 amino acids: CASSLVEGGEQYF. CDR3 in DNA: TGTGCCAGCAGCTTAGTAGAGGGTGGTGAGCAGTACTTC.

This rearrangement joins TRBV10-2 to TRBJ1-1; D is unresolved. Trimming removed 6 bases at V and 1 base at J, with 6 bases between. This CDR3 has 12 amino acids. CDR1 and CDR2 (germline): WSHSY, SAAADI. The CDR3 spells CASSDTNTEAFF. DNA of the CDR3: TGCGCCAGCAGCGATACGAACACTGAAGCTTTCTTT.

This clonotype occurred a few times. The V call is TRBV4-3, the J call TRBJ2-7, with TRBD2 matching over 16 bases. The CDR3 is made up of 16 amino acids. From germline, CDR1 is LGHNA and CDR2 YSLEER. Trimming at V came to 4 bases and at J to 2 bases, leaving 2 bases not matched to a gene. In DNA form, the CDR3 reads TGCGCCAGCAGCCCCGGGACTAGCGGGGGGGCCTACGAGCAGTACTTC. Its translation: CASSPGTSGGAYEQYF.

This clonotype was counted ten times or more. The genes are TRBV4-3 and TRBJ2-1, with D unresolved. Between the trimmed V and J ends, which lost 1 base and 6 bases, there was a span of 10 bases. The CDR3 length is 14 residues. The germline V gene has CDR1 LGHNA and CDR2 YSLEER. The CDR3 protein is CASSQGGLVNEQFF. For the CDR3, the DNA is TGCGCCAGCAGCCAAGGCGGCTTAGTCAATGAGCAGTTCTTC.